This TCR beta chain was sequenced during a study of regulatory T cells in long-lasting Graves disease. Both iRepertoire HTBI primers and Arm-PCR of CDR3 regions were used to build the TCR beta libraries. TCRdb fed the multiplex PCR reads into MiXCR, producing one record per CDR3 protein. The table has approximately 690,000 distinct CDR3 sequences, around 30% seen once; the top ten hold around 40%. Described time point: persistent/refractory GD, antithyroid drugs over 5 years with positive TRAb. Preparation of the TCR library used RNA extracted from PBMCs. Study results and limitations: Persistent Graves' patients showed less TCR diversity than newly diagnosed patients showed.

V was pared by 3 bases and J by 3 bases, with 5 bases between. This CDR3 comprises 11 residues. Germline V gives CDR1 DFQATT, CDR2 SNEGSKA (reference sequence). As regards this clonotype: Antigen specificity is unknown.

This sequence was found in a female donor with Graves disease. The input for sequencing was peripheral blood mononuclear cells (PBMCs), taken when the disease was refractory, from a patient treated with antithyroid drugs. The chain is built from TRBV20-1 and TRBJ1-1; D uncertain. CDR3 region: CSASLDTEAFF. The CDR3 DNA follows: TGCAGTGCTAGTCTGGACACTGAAGCTTTCTTT.